These T cell receptor beta chains were read from a single sample in a study of patients and donors after allogeneic stem cell transplantation. From the RT-PCR reads, TCRdb called clonotypes with MiXCR, one entry per CDR3 protein. This table holds tens of thousands of distinct CDR3 sequences, less than 5% found once. Material for sequencing was blood, either unsorted or a sorted T cell fraction (not recorded which). These receptors were taken from a human donor who was either an allogeneic HSCT recipient or a stem cell or donor lymphocyte infusion donor (not recorded which). It is not recorded whose cells these are; they may come from a transplant donor. The CDR3 runs from the conserved cysteine through the conserved F or W. The D gene is left open where the match is weak. The listing skips clone size in some rows; elsewhere it reads once, few, many or a size class.

D	size	V	J	CDR3	DNA
TRBD2	.	TRBV9	TRBJ2-1	CASSVLASGLSSYNEQFF	TGTGCCAGCAGCGTATTAGCTAGCGGGCTGAGCTCCTACAATGAGCAGTTCTTC
TRBD2	.	TRBV4-1	TRBJ2-2	CASSQGLAGNTGELFF	TGCGCCAGCAGCCAAGGTCTAGCGGGAAACACCGGGGAGCTGTTTTTT
.	many	TRBV15	TRBJ2-1	CATSRSYTGTDSYNEQFF	TGTGCCACCAGCAGGTCCTATACCGGGACTGATTCCTACAATGAGCAGTTCTTC
TRBD1	few	TRBV9	TRBJ1-4	CASSVSGQAGEKLFF	TGTGCCAGCAGCGTATCGGGACAGGCGGGAGAAAAACTGTTTTTT
.	many	TRBV7-9	TRBJ1-2	CASSPPAVRGLHGYTF	TGTGCCAGCAGCCCACCAGCTGTGCGGGGACTTCACGGCTACACCTTC
.	many	TRBV11-2	TRBJ2-2	CASSSNTAGELFF	TGTGCCAGCAGCTCAAACACGGCCGGGGAGCTGTTTTTT
.	many	TRBV2	TRBJ2-7	CASSAGAGLGYEQYF	TGTGCCAGCAGCGCGGGGGCAGGGTTAGGATACGAGCAGTACTTC
.	many	TRBV24-1	TRBJ1-1	CATSGYRVTEAFF	TGTGCCACCAGTGGGTACAGGGTCACTGAAGCTTTCTTT
TRBD1	many	TRBV29-1	TRBJ1-2	CSVVDRGDGYTF	TGCAGCGTAGTGGACAGGGGTGATGGCTACACCTTC
.	many	TRBV29-1	TRBJ1-1	CSAEENTEAFF	TGCAGCGCCGAGGAGAACACTGAAGCTTTCTTT
.	many	TRBV5-1	TRBJ2-7	CASSLASSYEQYF	TGCGCCAGCAGCTTGGCAAGCTCCTACGAGCAGTACTTC
.	.	TRBV30	TRBJ1-1	CAWNYGSARNTEAFF	TGTGCCTGGAATTACGGGTCAGCGCGGAACACTGAAGCTTTCTTT
.	many	TRBV7-9	TRBJ2-3	CASSFTGMGFSDTQYF	TGTGCCAGCAGCTTCACAGGGATGGGTTTTTCAGATACGCAGTATTTT
.	many	TRBV29-1	TRBJ2-5	CSVDRSQETQYF	TGCAGCGTTGATAGAAGTCAAGAGACCCAGTACTTC
TRBD2	many	TRBV7-9	TRBJ2-1	CASSFVSGTAGREQFF	TGTGCCAGCAGCTTCGTTAGCGGGACCGCCGGCAGGGAGCAGTTCTTC
TRBD1	.	TRBV7-8	TRBJ2-3	CASGRDRSTDTQYF	TGTGCCAGCGGACGGGACAGATCCACAGATACGCAGTATTTT
.	many	TRBV20-1	TRBJ2-1	CSALGGLARYNEQFF	TGCAGTGCCCTAGGGGGGCTAGCGCGATACAATGAGCAGTTCTTC
TRBD2	many	TRBV20-1	TRBJ2-3	CSARDPGGGTDTQYF	TGCAGTGCTAGAGATCCGGGGGGGGGCACCGATACGCAGTATTTT
TRBD1	many	TRBV29-1	TRBJ1-4	CSVDTYRGEKLFF	TGCAGCGTTGACACCTACAGGGGTGAAAAACTGTTTTTT
TRBD1	.	TRBV6-1	TRBJ1-4	CASSAHRGIGEKLFF	TGTGCCAGCAGTGCCCACAGGGGAATTGGGGAAAAACTGTTTTTT
.	many	TRBV5-1	TRBJ1-2	CASGPDTFNYGYTF	TGCGCCAGCGGCCCGGACACCTTTAACTATGGCTACACCTTC
.	many	TRBV28	TRBJ1-2	CASKTSRDGSVYIYGYTF	TGTGCCAGCAAGACAAGTCGGGACGGAAGCGTTTATATCTATGGCTACACCTTC
TRBD2	many	TRBV12-3/TRBV12-4	TRBJ2-5	CASSPIWGGESQYF	TGTGCCAGCAGCCCAATCTGGGGGGGTGAGTCCCAGTACTTC
.	many	TRBV7-9	TRBJ1-6	CASSFPLSPLHF	TGTGCCAGCAGCTTCCCACTTTCACCCCTCCACTTT
.	many	TRBV12-3/TRBV12-4	TRBJ1-3	CASRLQGISGNTIYF	TGTGCCAGCAGACTTCAGGGAATAAGCGGAAACACCATATATTTT
.	many	TRBV5-6	TRBJ2-6	CASSPPSNVLTF	TGTGCCAGCAGCCCCCCCTCCAACGTCCTGACTTTC
TRBD2	many	TRBV5-1	TRBJ2-3	CASSSGLAGDTQYF	TGCGCCAGCAGCTCCGGACTAGCGGGAGATACGCAGTATTTT
.	many	TRBV5-1	TRBJ1-2	CASSLRETVTGYGYTF	TGCGCCAGCAGCTTGCGGGAGACAGTGACGGGCTATGGCTACACCTTC
.	.	TRBV28	TRBJ1-5	CASSWRGQPQHF	TGTGCCAGCAGTTGGAGGGGTCAGCCCCAGCATTTT
.	many	TRBV5-4	TRBJ2-1	CASSKTGGGVNEQFF	TGTGCCAGCAGTAAGACCGGAGGGGGCGTTAATGAGCAGTTCTTC
TRBD1	many	TRBV6-5	TRBJ1-5	CASSYWTGGDQPQHF	TGTGCCAGCAGTTATTGGACAGGGGGGGATCAGCCCCAGCATTTT
.	many	TRBV15	TRBJ2-1	CATSRRTAYNEQFF	TGTGCCACCAGCAGGCGAACGGCATACAATGAGCAGTTCTTC
TRBD2	many	TRBV29-1	TRBJ2-7	CSVYGLAASYEQYF	TGCAGCGTTTACGGACTAGCGGCGTCCTACGAGCAGTACTTC
.	many	TRBV28	TRBJ1-2	CASSLVGYGYTF	TGTGCCAGCAGTTTAGTCGGCTATGGCTACACCTTC
TRBD1	many	TRBV7-9	TRBJ2-1	CASSHLTGDNEQFF	TGTGCCAGCAGCCATTTGACAGGGGACAATGAGCAGTTCTTC
.	.	TRBV20-1	TRBJ2-2	CSASPTSQGNTGELFF	TGCAGTGCTAGTCCCACGAGTCAGGGGAACACCGGGGAGCTGTTTTTT
.	many	TRBV15	TRBJ2-1	CATSRGEGPGEEQFF	TGTGCCACCAGCAGAGGAGAGGGCCCCGGGGAGGAGCAGTTCTTC
.	many	TRBV5-1	TRBJ1-1	CASATLGGNTEAFF	TGCGCCAGCGCCACCTTGGGCGGGAACACTGAAGCTTTCTTT
TRBD1	many	TRBV25-1	TRBJ1-2	CASSEGGTGGYTF	TGTGCCAGCAGTGAAGGAGGGACAGGAGGCTACACCTTC
.	many	TRBV5-5	TRBJ2-1	CASSLGGPQSNEQFF	TGTGCCAGCAGCTTGGGAGGTCCCCAGAGCAATGAGCAGTTCTTC
TRBD1	many	TRBV3-1	TRBJ1-6	CASSKQGSPLHF	TGTGCCAGCAGCAAACAGGGGTCACCCCTCCACTTT
.	many	TRBV20-1	TRBJ1-2	CSARRGSNYGYTF	TGCAGTGCTAGGCGGGGATCTAACTATGGCTACACCTTC
.	many	TRBV5-4	TRBJ2-2	CASSIKTGELFF	TGTGCCAGCAGCATAAAGACCGGGGAGCTGTTTTTT
.	many	TRBV6-5	TRBJ1-5	CASSYAGQPALAQPQHF	TGTGCCAGCAGTTACGCCGGACAGCCAGCTCTAGCTCAGCCCCAGCATTTT
TRBD2	many	TRBV30	TRBJ2-7	CAWSRYGLADLYEQYF	TGTGCCTGGAGTCGGTATGGACTAGCGGACCTATACGAGCAGTACTTC
.	.	TRBV14	TRBJ2-6	CASSRLGPPGANVLTF	TGTGCCAGCAGCCGTCTGGGTCCCCCTGGGGCCAACGTCCTGACTTTC